This T cell receptor (beta chain) originates from a study of molecular identifiers for immune sequencing clone quantification. General study results and limits: Clones with over 20 RNA copies captured over 99% of effector molecules but under 1% of naive ones. Should identical TCR molecules share a barcode, the sizes of highly expanded clones could be underestimated. Jurkat TCR RNA spiked in from one cell reportedly remained identifiable amid 850,000 to 1,000,000 naive cells.

TCRdb analysed the PCR reads with MiXCR anew, one entry per CDR3 protein. The sample has roughly 24,000 distinct CDR3 sequences, 15% to 20% seen once. A word on this clonotype: Its antigen is still unknown. One base away lies a much larger clone, so this may be a sequencing read error.

The germline gives CDR1 SEHNR, CDR2 FQNEAQ (reference sequence). This CDR3 comprises 14 residues. Sequenced sample: naive CD8+ T cells from blood, with Jurkat cell RNA spiked in. Subset reported: FACS-sorted CD8+CD4-CCR7+CD45RA+ naive T cells. The sequence was obtained from a human donor in good health. Some libraries in this study had Jurkat cell RNA spiked in. The chain is built from TRBV7-9 and TRBJ2-7; TRBD2 might be the D (5 bases). In nucleotides, the CDR3 is TGTGCCAGCAGCTTAATTGCCGGAGGCTACGAGCGGTACTTC. Its protein product is CASSLIAGGYERYF.